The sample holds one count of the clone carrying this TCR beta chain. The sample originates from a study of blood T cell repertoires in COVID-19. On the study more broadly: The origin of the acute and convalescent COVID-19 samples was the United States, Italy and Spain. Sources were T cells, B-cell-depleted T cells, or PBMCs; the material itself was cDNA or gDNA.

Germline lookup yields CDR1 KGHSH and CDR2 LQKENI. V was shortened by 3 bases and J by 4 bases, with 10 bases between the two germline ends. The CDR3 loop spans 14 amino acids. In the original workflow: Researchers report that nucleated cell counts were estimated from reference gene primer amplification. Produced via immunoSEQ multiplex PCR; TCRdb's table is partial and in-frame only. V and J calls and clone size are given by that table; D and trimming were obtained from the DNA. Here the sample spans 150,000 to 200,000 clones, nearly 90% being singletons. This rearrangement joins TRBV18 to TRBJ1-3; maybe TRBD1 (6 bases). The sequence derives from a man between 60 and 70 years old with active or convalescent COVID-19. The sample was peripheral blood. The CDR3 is CASSPIDRGNTIYF. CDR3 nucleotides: TGTGCCAGCTCACCTATCGACAGGGGAAACACCATATATTTT. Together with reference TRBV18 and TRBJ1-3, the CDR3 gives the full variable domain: NAGVMQNPRHLVRRRGQEARLRCSPMKGHSHVYWYRQLPEEGLKFMVYLQKENIIDESGMPKERFSAEFPKEGPSILRIQQVVRGDSAAYFCASSPIDRGNTIYFGEGSWLTVV.